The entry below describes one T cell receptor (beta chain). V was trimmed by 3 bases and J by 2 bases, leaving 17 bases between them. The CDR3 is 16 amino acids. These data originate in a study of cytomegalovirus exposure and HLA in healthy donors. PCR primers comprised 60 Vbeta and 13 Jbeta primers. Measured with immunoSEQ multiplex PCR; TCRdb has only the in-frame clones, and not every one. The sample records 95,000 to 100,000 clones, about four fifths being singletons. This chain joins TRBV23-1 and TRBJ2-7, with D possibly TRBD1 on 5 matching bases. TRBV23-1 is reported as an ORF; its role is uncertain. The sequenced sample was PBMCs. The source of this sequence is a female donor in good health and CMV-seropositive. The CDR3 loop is CASSQTAANYAYEQYF. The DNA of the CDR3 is TGCGCCAGCAGTCAGACAGCAGCAAACTACGCCTACGAGCAGTACTTC.